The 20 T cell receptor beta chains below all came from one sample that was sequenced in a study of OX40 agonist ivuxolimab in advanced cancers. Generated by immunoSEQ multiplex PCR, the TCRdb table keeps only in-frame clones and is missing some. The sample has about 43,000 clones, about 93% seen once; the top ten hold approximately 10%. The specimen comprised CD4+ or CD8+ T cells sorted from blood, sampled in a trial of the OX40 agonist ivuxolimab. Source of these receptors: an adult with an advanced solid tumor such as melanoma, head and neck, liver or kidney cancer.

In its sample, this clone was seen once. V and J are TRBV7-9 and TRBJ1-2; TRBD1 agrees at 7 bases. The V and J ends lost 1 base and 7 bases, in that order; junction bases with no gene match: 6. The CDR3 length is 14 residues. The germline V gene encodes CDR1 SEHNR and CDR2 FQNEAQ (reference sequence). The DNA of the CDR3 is TGTGCCAGCAGCTTAGGACAGGGTCAGGGTGGCTACACCTTC. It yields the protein CASSLGQGQGGYTF. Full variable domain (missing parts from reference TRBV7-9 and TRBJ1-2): DTGVSQNPRHKITKRGQNVTFRCDPISEHNRLYWYRQTLGQGPEFLTYFQNEAQLEKSRLLSDRFSAERPKGSFSTLEIQRTEQGDSAMYLCASSLGQGQGGYTFGSGTRLTVV.

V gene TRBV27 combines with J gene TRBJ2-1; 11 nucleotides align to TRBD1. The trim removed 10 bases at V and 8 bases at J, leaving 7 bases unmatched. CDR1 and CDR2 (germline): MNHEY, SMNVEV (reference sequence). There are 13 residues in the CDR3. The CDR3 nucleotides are TGTGCCACCTGGGGACAGGGGGGCTATGAGCAGTTCTTC. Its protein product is CATWGQGGYEQFF.

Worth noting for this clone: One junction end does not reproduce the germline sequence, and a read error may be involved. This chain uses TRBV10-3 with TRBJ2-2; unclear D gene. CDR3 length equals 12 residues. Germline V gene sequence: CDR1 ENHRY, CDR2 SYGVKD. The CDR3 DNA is TGTGCCTTCAGGATAGACACCGGGGAGCTGTTTTTT. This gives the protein CAFRIDTGELFF.

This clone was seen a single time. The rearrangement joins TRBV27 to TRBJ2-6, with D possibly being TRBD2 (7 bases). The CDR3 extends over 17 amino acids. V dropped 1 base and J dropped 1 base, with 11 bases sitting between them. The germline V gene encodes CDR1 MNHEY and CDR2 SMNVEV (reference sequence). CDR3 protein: CASSLWGGLSGANVLTF. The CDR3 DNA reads TGTGCCAGCAGTTTATGGGGGGGGCTGTCTGGGGCCAACGTCCTGACTTTC.

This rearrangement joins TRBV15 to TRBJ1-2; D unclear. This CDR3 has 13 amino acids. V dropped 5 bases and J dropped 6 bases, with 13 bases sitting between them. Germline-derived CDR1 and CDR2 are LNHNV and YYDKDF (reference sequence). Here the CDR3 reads CATSSSRMDGYTF. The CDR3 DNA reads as TGTGCCACCAGCTCTAGTCGTATGGATGGCTACACCTTC.

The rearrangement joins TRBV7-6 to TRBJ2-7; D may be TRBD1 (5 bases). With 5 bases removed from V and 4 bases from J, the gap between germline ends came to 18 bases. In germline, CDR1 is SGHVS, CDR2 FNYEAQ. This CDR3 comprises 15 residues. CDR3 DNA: TGTGCCAGCAGCCTTTACGACAGATACGTTTACGAGCAGTACTTC. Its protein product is CASSLYDRYVYEQYF.

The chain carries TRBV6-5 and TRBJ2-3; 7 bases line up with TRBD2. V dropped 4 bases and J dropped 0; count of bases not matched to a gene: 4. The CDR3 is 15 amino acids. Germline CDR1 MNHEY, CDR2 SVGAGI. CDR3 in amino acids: CASSWTSSSTDTQYF. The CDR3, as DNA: TGTGCCAGCAGTTGGACTAGTTCTAGCACAGATACGCAGTATTTT.

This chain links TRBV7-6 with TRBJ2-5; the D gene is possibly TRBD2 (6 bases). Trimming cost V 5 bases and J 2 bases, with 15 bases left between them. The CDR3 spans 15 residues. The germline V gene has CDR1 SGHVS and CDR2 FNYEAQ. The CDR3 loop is CASSPQVSGQETQYF. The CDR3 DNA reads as TGTGCCAGCAGCCCCCAGGTTAGCGGACAAGAGACCCAGTACTTC.

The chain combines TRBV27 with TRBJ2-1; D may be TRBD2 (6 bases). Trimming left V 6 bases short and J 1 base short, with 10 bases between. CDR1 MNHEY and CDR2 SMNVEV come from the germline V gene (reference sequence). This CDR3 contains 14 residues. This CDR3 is CASRTDYSYNEQFF. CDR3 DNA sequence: TGTGCCAGCAGGACGGACTATTCCTACAATGAGCAGTTCTTC.

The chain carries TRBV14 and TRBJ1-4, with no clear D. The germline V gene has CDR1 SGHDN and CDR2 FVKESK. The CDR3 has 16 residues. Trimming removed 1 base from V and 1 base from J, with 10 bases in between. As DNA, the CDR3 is TGTGCCAGCAGCCAAGCGATTGGTTTAACTAATGAAAAACTGTTTTTT. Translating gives CASSQAIGLTNEKLFF. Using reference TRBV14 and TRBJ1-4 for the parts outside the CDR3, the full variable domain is EAGVTQFPSHSVIEKGQTVTLRCDPISGHDNLYWYRRVMGKEIKFLLHFVKESKQDESGMPNNRFLAERTGGTYSTLKVQPAELEDSGVYFCASSQAIGLTNEKLFFGSGTQLSVL.

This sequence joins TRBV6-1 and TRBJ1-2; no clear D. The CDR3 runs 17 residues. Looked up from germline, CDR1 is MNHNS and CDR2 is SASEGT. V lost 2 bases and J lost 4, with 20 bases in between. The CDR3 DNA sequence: TGTGCCAGCAGTGAACCGGTCGGGCCGAGGGCGGGCTATGGCTACACCTTC. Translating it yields CASSEPVGPRAGYGYTF.

In DNA form, the CDR3 reads TGTGCCACTGCCCGGACTAGCGGGAGGGCCATTGAGCAGTTCTTC. Translation: CATARTSGRAIEQFF. The rearrangement uses TRBV19 and TRBJ2-1; 15 nucleotides match TRBD2. Trimming cost V 10 bases and J 9 bases; bases outside gene matches: 10. Germline CDR1 reads LNHDA; CDR2 reads SQIVND (reference sequence). This CDR3 is 15 amino acids long. Variable domain in full (rest from reference TRBV19 and TRBJ2-1): DGGITQSPKYLFRKEGQNVTLSCEQNLNHDAMYWYRQDPGQGLRLIYYSQIVNDFQKGDIAEGYSVSREKKESFPLTVTSAQKNPTAFYLCATARTSGRAIEQFFGPGTRLTVL.

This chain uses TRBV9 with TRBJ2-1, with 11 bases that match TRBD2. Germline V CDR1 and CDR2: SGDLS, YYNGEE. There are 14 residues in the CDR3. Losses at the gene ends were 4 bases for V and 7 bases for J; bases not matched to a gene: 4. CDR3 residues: CASSSGTSGNEQFF. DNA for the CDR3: TGTGCCAGCAGCTCAGGGACTAGCGGAAATGAGCAGTTCTTC.

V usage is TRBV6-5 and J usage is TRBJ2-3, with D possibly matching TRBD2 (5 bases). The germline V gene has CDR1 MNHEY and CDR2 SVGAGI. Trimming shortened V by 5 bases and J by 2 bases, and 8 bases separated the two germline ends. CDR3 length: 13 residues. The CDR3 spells CASSPRDTDTQYF. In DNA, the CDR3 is TGTGCCAGCAGTCCCCGGGACACAGATACGCAGTATTTT.

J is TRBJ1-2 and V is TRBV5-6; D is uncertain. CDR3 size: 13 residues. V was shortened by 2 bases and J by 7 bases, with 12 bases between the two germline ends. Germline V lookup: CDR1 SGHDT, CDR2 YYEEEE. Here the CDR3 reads CASSFGDSFGYTF. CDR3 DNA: TGTGCCAGCAGCTTTGGGGATTCTTTTGGCTACACCTTC. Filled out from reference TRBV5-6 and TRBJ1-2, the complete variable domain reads DAGVTQSPTHLIKTRGQQVTLRCSPKSGHDTVSWYQQALGQGPQFIFQYYEEEERQRGNFPDRFSGHQFPNYSSELNVNALLLGDSALYLCASSFGDSFGYTFGSGTRLTVV.

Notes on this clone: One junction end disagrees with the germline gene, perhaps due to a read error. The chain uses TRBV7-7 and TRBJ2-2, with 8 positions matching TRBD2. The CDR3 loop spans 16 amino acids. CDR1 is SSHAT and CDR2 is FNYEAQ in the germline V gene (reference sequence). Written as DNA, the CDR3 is TGTGCTAGCAGCGAACTAGCGGTGACGAACACCGGGGAGCTGTTTTTT. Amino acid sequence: CASSELAVTNTGELFF.

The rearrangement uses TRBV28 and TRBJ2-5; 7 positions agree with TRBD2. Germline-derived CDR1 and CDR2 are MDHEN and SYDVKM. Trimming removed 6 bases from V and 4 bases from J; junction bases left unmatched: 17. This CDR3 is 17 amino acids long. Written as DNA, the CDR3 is TGTGCCAGCAGCCCCAGACTAGCCGAATTGGGCCCAGAGACCCAGTACTTC. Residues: CASSPRLAELGPETQYF.

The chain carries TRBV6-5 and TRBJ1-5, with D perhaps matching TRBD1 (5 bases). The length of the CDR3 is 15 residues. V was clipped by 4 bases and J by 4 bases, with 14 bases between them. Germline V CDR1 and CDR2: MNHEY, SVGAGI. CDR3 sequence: CASSSSPGPNQPQHF. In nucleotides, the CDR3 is TGTGCCAGCAGTTCCTCCCCGGGGCCAAATCAGCCCCAGCATTTT.

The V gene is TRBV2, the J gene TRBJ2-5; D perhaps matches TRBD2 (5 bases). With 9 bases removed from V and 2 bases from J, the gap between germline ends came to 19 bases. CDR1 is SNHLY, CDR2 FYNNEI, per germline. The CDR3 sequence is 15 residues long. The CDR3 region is CARGGELRTQETQYF. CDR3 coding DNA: TGTGCCAGAGGTGGGGAATTACGGACTCAAGAGACCCAGTACTTC. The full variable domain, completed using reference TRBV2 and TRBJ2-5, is EPEVTQTPSHQVTQMGQEVILRCVPISNHLYFYWYRQILGQKVEFLVSFYNNEISEKSEIFDDQFSVERPDGSNFTLKIRSTKLEDSAMYFCARGGELRTQETQYFGPGTRLLVL.

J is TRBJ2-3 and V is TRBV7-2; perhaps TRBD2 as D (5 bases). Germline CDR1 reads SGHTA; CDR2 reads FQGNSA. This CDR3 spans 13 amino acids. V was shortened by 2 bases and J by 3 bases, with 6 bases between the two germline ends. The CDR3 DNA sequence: TGTGCCAGCAGCTTAACGGGGACAGATACGCAGTATTTT. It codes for CASSLTGTDTQYF.